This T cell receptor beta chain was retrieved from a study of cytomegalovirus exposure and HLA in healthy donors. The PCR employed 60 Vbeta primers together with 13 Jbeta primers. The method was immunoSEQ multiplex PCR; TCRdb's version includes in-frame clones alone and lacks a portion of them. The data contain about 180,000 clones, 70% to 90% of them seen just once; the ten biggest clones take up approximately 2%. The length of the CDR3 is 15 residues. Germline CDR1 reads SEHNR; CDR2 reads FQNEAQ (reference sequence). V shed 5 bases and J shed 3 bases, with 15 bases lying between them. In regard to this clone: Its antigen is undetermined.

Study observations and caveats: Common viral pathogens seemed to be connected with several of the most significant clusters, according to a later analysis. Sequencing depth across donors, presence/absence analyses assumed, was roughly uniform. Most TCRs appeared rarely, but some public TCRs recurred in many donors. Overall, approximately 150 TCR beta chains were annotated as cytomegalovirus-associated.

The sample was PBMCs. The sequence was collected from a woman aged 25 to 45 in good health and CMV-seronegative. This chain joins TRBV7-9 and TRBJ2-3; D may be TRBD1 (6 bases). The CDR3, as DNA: TGTGCCAGCAGCCGTACCGGGGACATTACAGATACGCAGTATTTT. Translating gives CASSRTGDITDTQYF.